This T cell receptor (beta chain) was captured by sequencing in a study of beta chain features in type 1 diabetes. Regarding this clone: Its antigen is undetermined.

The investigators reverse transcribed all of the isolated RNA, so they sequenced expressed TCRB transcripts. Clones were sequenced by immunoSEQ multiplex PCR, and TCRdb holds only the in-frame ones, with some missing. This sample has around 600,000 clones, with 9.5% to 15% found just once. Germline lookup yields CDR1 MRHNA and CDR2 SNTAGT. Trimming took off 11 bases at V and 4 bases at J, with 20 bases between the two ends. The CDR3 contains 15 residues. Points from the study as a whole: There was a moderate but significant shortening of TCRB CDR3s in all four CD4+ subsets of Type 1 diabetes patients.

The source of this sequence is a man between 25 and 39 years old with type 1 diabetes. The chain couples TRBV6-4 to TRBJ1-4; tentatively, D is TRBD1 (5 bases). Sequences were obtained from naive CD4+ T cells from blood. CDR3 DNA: TGTGCCGCCGGGACCTTATCTGGGGGTAATGAAAAACTGTTTTTT. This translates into CAAGTLSGGNEKLFF.